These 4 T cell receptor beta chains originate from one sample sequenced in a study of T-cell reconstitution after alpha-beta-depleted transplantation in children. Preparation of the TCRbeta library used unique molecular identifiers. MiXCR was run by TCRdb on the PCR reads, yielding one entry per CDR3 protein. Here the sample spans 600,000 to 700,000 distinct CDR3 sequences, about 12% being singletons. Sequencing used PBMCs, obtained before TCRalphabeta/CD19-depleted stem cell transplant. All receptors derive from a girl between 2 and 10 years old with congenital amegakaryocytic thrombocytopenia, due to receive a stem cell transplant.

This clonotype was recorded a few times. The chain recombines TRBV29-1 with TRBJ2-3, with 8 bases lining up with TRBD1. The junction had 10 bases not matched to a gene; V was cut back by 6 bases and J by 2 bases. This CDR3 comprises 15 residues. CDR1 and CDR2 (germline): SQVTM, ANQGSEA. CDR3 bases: TGCAGCGTAAATTCGGGACAGGCAACCACAGATACGCAGTATTTT. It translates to CSVNSGQATTDTQYF.

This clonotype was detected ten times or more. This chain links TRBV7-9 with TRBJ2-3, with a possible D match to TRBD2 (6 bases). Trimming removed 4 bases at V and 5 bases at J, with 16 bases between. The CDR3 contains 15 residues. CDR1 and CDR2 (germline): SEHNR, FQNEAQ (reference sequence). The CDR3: CASSSGGEDQDTQYF. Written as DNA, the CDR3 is TGTGCCAGCAGCTCGGGTGGGGAGGATCAAGATACGCAGTATTTT.

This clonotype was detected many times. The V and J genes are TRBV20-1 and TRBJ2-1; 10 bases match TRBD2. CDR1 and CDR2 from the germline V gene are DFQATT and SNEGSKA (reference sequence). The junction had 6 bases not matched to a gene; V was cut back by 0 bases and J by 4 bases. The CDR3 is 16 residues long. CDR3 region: CSAREASGSVYNEQFF. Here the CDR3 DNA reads TGCAGTGCTAGAGAGGCTAGCGGGAGTGTTTACAATGAGCAGTTCTTC.

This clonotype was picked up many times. CDR3 sequence (DNA): TGTGCCAGCAGTTTCTTGGGGGGCAATGAGCAGTTCTTC. Translated: CASSFLGGNEQFF. The chain couples TRBV27 to TRBJ2-1; a weak D match, TRBD2 (6 bases). V lost 3 bases and J lost 6, with 9 bases in between. The CDR3 extends over 13 amino acids. CDR1 and CDR2 (germline): MNHEY, SMNVEV (reference sequence).